This TCR beta chain is from a study of T cells in Graves' hyperthyroidism and ophthalmopathy. As for the study in general: The blood sample was taken at first diagnosis, before treatment began.

The study's findings and limits: Ophthalmopathy could be told apart from stable hyperthyroidism with a 13 V-J model.

Each person with ophthalmopathy scored at least 3 on the Clinical Activity Score, reached NOSPECS grade 4 or higher, and had been ill under 3 months. A roughly 9.1 ml volume of fresh peripheral blood provided the PBMCs. This clonotype was found a few times. Its antigen remains unknown. The source material, RNA transcripts, was used to amplify TCR beta CDR3 regions. The HTBI primer set was used in a first-round RT-PCR of the TCR CDR3. TCRdb fed the multiplex PCR reads into MiXCR, producing one record per CDR3 protein. The sample carries 500,000 to 800,000 distinct CDR3 sequences, 14% recorded once. V shed 5 bases and J shed 8 bases, with 13 bases lying between them. Germline V CDR1 and CDR2: SGHRS, YFSETQ. The CDR3 runs to 13 residues.

The clonotype comes from a woman between 45 and 60 years old with Graves' ophthalmopathy. What was sequenced was blood. This sequence joins TRBV5-1 and TRBJ2-2, with D perhaps TRBD2 (5 bases). In DNA, the CDR3 is TGCGCCAGCAGTCCATTTAGCGTTGGGGAGCTGTTTTTT. This translates into CASSPFSVGELFF.